One TCR beta chain is described in this entry. Its matching antigen is unknown. As for treatment: roughly 19 received Ad26.COV2.S at low or high dose, single or two shots; several received placebo; per-sample allocation not given. Collection of samples fell on day 63 after the first vaccine or placebo injection. This record belongs to a study of Ad26.COV2.S vaccination and SARS-CoV-2 variants. The overall study: Donor was assigned to the Ad26.COV2.S arm of trial COV1001. The study, taken as a whole, reports: Total T cell responses may have been underestimated by the TCR breadth and depth analyses. A substantial breadth of spike-specific CD8+ and CD4+ T cell responses after vaccination has been reported. Those who received the vaccine showed greater spike-specific TCR breadth than those given placebo.

Trimming took 3 bases from V and 4 from J, leaving 16 bases between them. This CDR3 is 17 amino acids long. CDR1 and CDR2 from the germline V gene are SGHTA and FQGTGA. Repertoires were generated with immunoSEQ multiplex PCR, while TCRdb's copy carries only in-frame clones and drops some. The sample consists of some 370,000 clones, about four fifths of them appearing once. The material sequenced was peripheral blood, taken in a trial of Ad26.COV2.S vaccine versus placebo. This clonotype was obtained from a person aged 18-60 years who received the Ad26.COV2.S COVID-19 vaccine or a placebo. J is TRBJ2-6 and V is TRBV7-3, with D possibly matching TRBD1 (6 bases). For the CDR3, the DNA is TGTGCCAGCAGCTTGAACAGGGAACTCACAGGGGCCAACGTCCTGACTTTC. It is translated as CASSLNRELTGANVLTF.